The 32 T cell receptor beta chains presented below share a single source sample, sequenced in a study of shared clonotypes between healthy human individuals. Generated by immunoSEQ multiplex PCR, the TCRdb table keeps only in-frame clones and is missing some. Of more than 2,000,000 clones in the sample, over 85% were seen once. Sequenced sample: naive CD4+ T cells sorted from blood. Indicated subset: CD45RA+ positively selected. These TCRs come from a man aged 18 to 30 in good health.

This clone appeared a few times. The J gene is TRBJ1-5, the V gene TRBV27; D call uncertain. V lost 6 bases and J lost 0, with 6 bases in between. The CDR3 spans 13 residues. Germline CDR1 is MNHEY and CDR2 is SMNVEV (reference sequence). Here the CDR3 reads CASRVSSNQPQHF. CDR3 nucleotide sequence: TGTGCCAGCAGAGTAAGTAGCAATCAGCCCCAGCATTTT.

The chain couples TRBV5-1 to TRBJ2-3; 7 bases match TRBD2. After removal of 4 bases from V and 6 bases from J, the junction contained 14 bases not matched to a gene. CDR1 is SGHRS and CDR2 is YFSETQ in the germline V gene. The CDR3 totals 16 residues. Here the CDR3 DNA reads TGCGCCAGCAGCCTGGGGGTGCTAGCGGCCCCGGATACGCAGTATTTT. Translation: CASSLGVLAAPDTQYF.

The chain joins TRBV27 to TRBJ2-7; no reliable D call. The CDR3 loop spans 10 amino acids. Trimming pared 4 bases from V and 5 bases from J, leaving 3 bases between. The germline CDR1 and CDR2 sequences are MNHEY and SMNVEV (reference sequence). This CDR3 reads CASSWHEQYF. DNA for the CDR3: TGTGCCAGCAGTTGGCACGAGCAGTACTTC.

The V call is TRBV4-3, the J call TRBJ2-2, with D hard to call. CDR1 is LGHNA, CDR2 YSLEER, per germline. This CDR3 is 17 amino acids long. Trimming left V 2 bases short and J 0 bases short, with 13 bases between. CDR3 region: CASSQNLEAANTGELFF. The CDR3 bases are TGCGCCAGCAGCCAAAACCTCGAAGCTGCGAACACCGGGGAGCTGTTTTTT.

The rearrangement uses TRBV7-3 and TRBJ1-5; D may be TRBD1 (5 bases). From germline, CDR1 is SGHTA and CDR2 FQGTGA. The CDR3 covers 15 residues. The V end was cut by 0 bases, the J end by 2 bases, with 8 bases between. This chain's CDR3 is CASSLTGEGNQPQHF. The CDR3 coding sequence is TGTGCCAGCAGCTTAACAGGGGAGGGCAATCAGCCCCAGCATTTT.

This clone has a single count. The chain is built from TRBV6-5 and TRBJ2-3; 8 bases line up with TRBD2. The J segment lost 5 bases and the V segment lost 0 bases, leaving 7 bases of the junction unmatched. The CDR3 totals 16 residues. Germline CDR1 reads MNHEY; CDR2 reads SVGAGI. The CDR3 loop reads CASSYSTGGRGDTQYF. CDR3 coding DNA: TGTGCCAGCAGTTACTCGACGGGGGGGCGAGGAGATACGCAGTATTTT.

The rearrangement links TRBV5-6 to TRBJ2-7; 8 positions match TRBD1. Germline CDR1 reads SGHDT; CDR2 reads YYEEEE. This CDR3 is 14 amino acids long. Germline trimming cut 4 bases from V and 5 bases from J; bases unmatched to any gene: 8. CDR3 loop: CASSILDRGNEQYF. The CDR3 DNA follows: TGTGCCAGCAGCATTCTAGACAGGGGTAACGAGCAGTACTTC.

The chain links TRBV6-5 to TRBJ1-2; possible D gene TRBD1, 5 bases. Germline V gene sequence: CDR1 MNHEY, CDR2 SVGAGI. This CDR3 spans 14 amino acids. V shed 4 bases and J shed 0 bases, with 9 bases lying between them. CDR3 sequence: CASSSGTANYGYTF. CDR3 in DNA: TGTGCCAGCAGTTCGGGGACGGCTAACTATGGCTACACCTTC.

In its sample, this clone was seen once. The gene calls are TRBV2 and TRBJ2-3, with 12 bases identical to TRBD2. The CDR3 has 17 amino acids. Germline V gene data show CDR1 as SNHLY and CDR2 as FYNNEI. V shed 6 bases, J shed 0 bases, and the junction held 7 bases outside the gene matches. The CDR3 nucleotides read TGTGCCAGCAGAGGACTAGCGGGGCATACTAGCACAGATACGCAGTATTTT. This encodes CASRGLAGHTSTDTQYF.

For this clone: Other DNA sequences of this sample code for an identical CDR3. V and J are TRBV19 and TRBJ1-3, with a weak D call TRBD1 (5 bases). Germline V gene data show CDR1 as LNHDA and CDR2 as SQIVND (reference sequence). CDR3 length equals 15 residues. Trimming cost V 2 bases and J 0 bases, with 8 bases left between them. CDR3 protein: CASSIQGNSGNTIYF. The CDR3 coding sequence is TGTGCCAGTAGTATACAGGGCAACTCTGGAAACACCATATATTTT. Variable domain in full (rest from reference TRBV19 and TRBJ1-3): DGGITQSPKYLFRKEGQNVTLSCEQNLNHDAMYWYRQDPGQGLRLIYYSQIVNDFQKGDIAEGYSVSREKKESFPLTVTSAQKNPTAFYLCASSIQGNSGNTIYFGEGSWLTVV.

V usage is TRBV9 and J usage is TRBJ2-5; possibly TRBD1 or TRBD2 for D (5 bases each). The ends were cut back, 4 bases at V and 2 bases at J, with 15 bases in the middle. The V gene's germline CDR1 is SGDLS and CDR2 YYNGEE. This CDR3 is 15 amino acids long. The CDR3 DNA follows: TGTGCCAGCAGCACCCTTTCGGGGCCACAAGAGACCCAGTACTTC. Translated, it gives CASSTLSGPQETQYF.

The rearrangement uses TRBV6-1 and TRBJ1-2, with D unclear. With 0 bases removed from V and 0 bases from J, the gap between germline ends came to 5 bases. The CDR3 has 14 residues. Per the germline V gene, CDR1 is MNHNS and CDR2 is SASEGT. The CDR3 region is CASSEAATNYGYTF. DNA of the CDR3: TGTGCCAGCAGTGAAGCGGCAACTAACTATGGCTACACCTTC.

The V gene is TRBV5-1, the J gene TRBJ1-5, with a weak D call TRBD1 (5 bases). Trimming shortened V by 3 bases and J by 2 bases, and 6 bases separated the two germline ends. From germline, CDR1 is SGHRS and CDR2 YFSETQ. The CDR3 spans 13 residues. This CDR3 is CASSSGRNQPQHF. The CDR3 DNA is TGCGCCAGCAGCTCGGGGCGCAATCAGCCCCAGCATTTT.

The V gene is TRBV19, the J gene TRBJ1-5; D remains unclear. The V gene's germline CDR1 is LNHDA and CDR2 SQIVND (reference sequence). V lost 0 bases, J lost 6 bases, and 9 bases lay in between. The CDR3 is 14 residues long. In DNA, the CDR3 is TGTGCCAGTAGTATAGATTGGGTTACTCAGCCCCAGCATTTT. Translated, it gives CASSIDWVTQPQHF.

The chain employs TRBV4-2 and TRBJ2-7; D might be TRBD2 (5 bases). Germline-derived CDR1 and CDR2 are LGHNA and YNFKEQ. The CDR3 covers 13 residues. V gave up 2 bases and J gave up 4 bases, with 9 bases separating them. Here the CDR3 reads CASSQIGMYEQYF. The CDR3 DNA reads as TGTGCCAGCAGCCAAATCGGGATGTACGAGCAGTACTTC.

The gene calls are TRBV11-2 and TRBJ2-5, with D tentatively TRBD1 or TRBD2 (5 bases each). Trimming took off 8 bases at V and 0 bases at J, with 13 bases between the two ends. There are 14 residues in the CDR3. CDR1 SGHAT and CDR2 FQNNGV come from the germline V gene. In DNA, the CDR3 is TGTGCCAGCGATCGGGGCGGCTACCAAGAGACCCAGTACTTC. Amino acids: CASDRGGYQETQYF.

This clone was picked up one time. The chain has TRBV5-6 and TRBJ2-3; possible D gene TRBD1, 6 bases. Deletions cut 4 bases from V and 9 bases from J, with 18 bases between. Germline V gene sequence: CDR1 SGHDT, CDR2 YYEEEE. CDR3 size: 14 residues. Here the CDR3 DNA reads TGTGCCAGCAGCCCAGGGCAGGGGACGAGAACGCAGTATTTT. Residues: CASSPGQGTRTQYF. Using reference TRBV5-6 and TRBJ2-3 for the parts outside the CDR3, the full variable domain is DAGVTQSPTHLIKTRGQQVTLRCSPKSGHDTVSWYQQALGQGPQFIFQYYEEEERQRGNFPDRFSGHQFPNYSSELNVNALLLGDSALYLCASSPGQGTRTQYFGPGTRLTVL.

This chain joins TRBV11-2 and TRBJ2-5; the D call may be TRBD1 or TRBD2 (7 bases each). Trimming left V 2 bases short and J 5 bases short, with 12 bases between. The CDR3 covers 14 residues. CDR1 is SGHAT, CDR2 FQNNGV, per germline. CDR3 loop: CASSLQGGSETQYF. The CDR3 DNA reads TGTGCCAGCAGCTTACAGGGGGGGTCGGAGACCCAGTACTTC.

The chain couples TRBV7-8 to TRBJ2-2, with TRBD2 matching 8 bases. There are 22 residues in the CDR3. The V gene's germline CDR1 is SGHVS and CDR2 FQNEAQ. V shed 8 bases, J shed 2 bases, and the junction held 28 bases outside the gene matches. Written as DNA, the CDR3 is TGTGCCAGCCGAGCTTGGTCCCTCAGGACTAGCCCAAGATACAATAACACCGGGGAGCTGTTTTTT. It specifies CASRAWSLRTSPRYNNTGELFF. The full variable domain, with the rest looked up from reference TRBV7-8 and TRBJ2-2, is GAGVSQSPRYKVAKRGQDVALRCDPISGHVSLFWYQQALGQGPEFLTYFQNEAQLDKSGLPSDRFFAERPEGSVSTLKIQRTQQEDSAVYLCASRAWSLRTSPRYNNTGELFFGEGSRLTVL.

J is TRBJ2-7 and V is TRBV9; perhaps TRBD2 as D (5 bases). Germline CDR1 SGDLS, CDR2 YYNGEE. This CDR3 comprises 16 residues. Trimming took 0 bases from V and 2 from J, leaving 15 bases between them. For the CDR3, the DNA is TGTGCCAGCAGCGTAGACCCAGGAACGAGGGCCTACGAGCAGTACTTC. Residues: CASSVDPGTRAYEQYF. Looking up the rest from reference TRBV9 and TRBJ2-7 gives the full variable domain: DSGVTQTPKHLITATGQRVTLRCSPRSGDLSVYWYQQSLDQGLQFLIQYYNGEERAKGNILERFSAQQFPDLHSELNLSSLELGDSALYFCASSVDPGTRAYEQYFGPGTRLTVT.

This rearrangement joins TRBV6-5 to TRBJ2-4, with 7 bases fitting TRBD1. CDR3 size: 14 residues. Germline CDR1 and CDR2: MNHEY and SVGAGI. J lost 4 bases, V lost 5 bases, and 5 bases had no gene match. The CDR3 reads CASSRPGQKNIQYF. The CDR3 nucleotides read TGTGCCAGCAGTAGGCCGGGACAGAAAAACATTCAGTACTTC.

J is TRBJ2-2 and V is TRBV2, with D possibly being TRBD2 (5 bases). Per the germline V gene, CDR1 is SNHLY and CDR2 is FYNNEI. The CDR3 has 16 amino acids. Trimming left V 2 bases short and J 0 bases short, with 10 bases between. The CDR3 loop is CASSERGYSNTGELFF. The CDR3 DNA is TGTGCCAGCAGTGAAAGAGGGTATTCGAACACCGGGGAGCTGTTTTTT.

The V gene is TRBV7-2, the J gene TRBJ2-7; the D gene could be TRBD1 or TRBD2 (5 bases each). The CDR3 extends over 15 amino acids. V was cut by 4 bases and J by 0 bases, with 13 bases left in between. Germline CDR1 is SGHTA and CDR2 is FQGNSA. The CDR3 loop is CASSYARDRSYEQYF. CDR3 DNA: TGTGCCAGCAGCTACGCCCGGGACCGCTCCTACGAGCAGTACTTC.

The chain couples TRBV7-6 to TRBJ2-2; D perhaps matches TRBD1 (6 bases). Germline V gives CDR1 SGHVS, CDR2 FNYEAQ. CDR3 length: 17 amino acids. V shed 7 bases and J shed 6 bases, with 24 bases lying between them. DNA of the CDR3: TGTGCCAGCACCCTAGGGGGACCGATCGGGCGGGCCGGGGAGCTGTTTTTT. This translates into CASTLGGPIGRAGELFF.

Note on this clone: This sample includes further DNA sequences coding for the same CDR3. This chain uses TRBV7-9 with TRBJ2-3; unclear D gene. Germline CDR1 is SEHNR and CDR2 is FQNEAQ (reference sequence). Between the trimmed V and J ends, which lost 0 bases and 5 bases, there was a span of 6 bases. The length of the CDR3 is 13 residues. For the CDR3, the DNA is TGTGCCAGCAGCTTAGCAGAGGTAGATACGCAGTATTTT. It codes for CASSLAEVDTQYF.

The CDR3 is CASSFRWGANQPQHF. In nucleotides, the CDR3 is TGTGCCAGCAGCTTCCGCTGGGGGGCTAATCAGCCCCAGCATTTT. The chain links TRBV7-2 to TRBJ1-5; TRBD1 might be the D (6 bases). Looked up from germline, CDR1 is SGHTA and CDR2 is FQGNSA. V was cut by 3 bases and J by 4 bases, with 13 bases left in between. The CDR3 covers 15 residues.

This clone was seen a handful of times. The same CDR3 is also encoded by other DNA sequences in this sample. This chain links TRBV18 with TRBJ1-2; a possible D gene is TRBD1 (5 bases). This CDR3 contains 12 residues. Trimming stripped 3 bases from V and 6 bases from J, with 8 bases between. In germline, CDR1 is KGHSH, CDR2 LQKENI. The CDR3 DNA reads as TGTGCCAGCTCACCTAGGGGAGATGGCTACACCTTC. Protein: CASSPRGDGYTF.

CDR3 region: CASTGTRGSNQPQHF. The DNA for the CDR3 is TGTGCCAGCACTGGGACCAGGGGAAGCAATCAGCCCCAGCATTTT. The chain has TRBV28 and TRBJ1-5; TRBD1 is a possible D gene (6 bases). V dropped 7 bases and J dropped 1 base, with 14 bases sitting between them. The CDR3 length is 15 residues. Germline CDR1 is MDHEN and CDR2 is SYDVKM. The full variable domain, rest sourced from reference TRBV28 and TRBJ1-5, is DVKVTQSSRYLVKRTGEKVFLECVQDMDHENMFWYRQDPGLGLRLIYFSYDVKMKEKGDIPEGYSVSREKKERFSLILESASTNQTSMYLCASTGTRGSNQPQHFGDGTRLSIL.

The chain has TRBV6-1 and TRBJ2-7, with D perhaps TRBD1 (5 bases). V dropped 1 base and J dropped 7 bases, with 20 bases sitting between them. CDR1 and CDR2 (germline): MNHNS, SASEGT. There are 16 residues in the CDR3. CDR3 loop: CASSEGTGRALGEQYF. The CDR3 DNA follows: TGTGCCAGCAGTGAAGGGACCGGCAGGGCATTAGGGGAGCAGTACTTC.

Turning to this clone: Other DNA sequences in the sample encode the same CDR3. The J gene is TRBJ2-3, the V gene TRBV27, with D uncertain. From germline, CDR1 is MNHEY and CDR2 SMNVEV (reference sequence). This CDR3 region has 14 residues. Trimming pared 5 bases from V and 1 base from J, leaving 10 bases between. CDR3 region: CASSLGRGTDTQYF. The CDR3 coding sequence is TGTGCCAGCAGTCTCGGACGGGGCACAGATACGCAGTATTTT.

The chain uses TRBV30 and TRBJ2-3; TRBD1 aligns across 8 bases. CDR3 length equals 17 residues. V shed 5 bases, J shed 3 bases, and the junction held 16 bases outside the gene matches. CDR1 is GTSNPN and CDR2 is SVGIG in the germline V gene (reference sequence). DNA for the CDR3: TGTGCCTGGGGAAAGGGACAGGTACCCAGGGAGACAGATACGCAGTATTTT. Its translation: CAWGKGQVPRETDTQYF.

A word on this clone: The identical CDR3 is also encoded by other nucleotide sequences in the sample. V is TRBV6-5 and J is TRBJ2-7; 12 bases align to TRBD2. CDR1 is MNHEY and CDR2 is SVGAGI in the germline V gene. J lost 2 bases, V lost 5 bases, and 4 bases had no gene match. The CDR3 covers 15 residues. The CDR3 DNA is TGTGCCAGCAGTCGAGGACTAGCGGGAACCTACGAGCAGTACTTC. It is translated as CASSRGLAGTYEQYF.